The T cell receptor (beta chain) under discussion was sequenced for a study of cytomegalovirus exposure and HLA in healthy donors. Study-level information: A later analysis reported the 100 to 150 validation repertoires used the same platform as the approximately 660 first-cohort repertoires. Study-level results: A few chains tied to CMV proved CMV antigen-specific in vitro. The study recorded 160 or so TCR beta chains that were cytomegalovirus-associated.

Remarks on this clone: What it recognizes is unknown.

In germline, CDR1 is MNHEY, CDR2 SMNVEV (reference sequence). The V segment lost 2 bases and the J segment 4 bases; nucleotides outside the gene matches: 6. There are 16 residues in the CDR3. The study drew the donors from its approximately 130-subject validation cohort, separate from the approximately 700-subject first cohort. The assay was immunoSEQ multiplex PCR, and TCRdb's table has in-frame clones only and misses some. Of about 250,000 clones detected, about 90% appear once; the ten largest clones hold 12%. The chain links TRBV27 to TRBJ2-4; 9 bases are shared with TRBD2. The specimen was PBMCs. This TCR was sampled from a young man in good health and CMV-seropositive. The CDR3 DNA follows: TGTGCCAGCAGTTTAGCGGGAGGGACATTTAAAAACATTCAGTACTTC. This gives the protein CASSLAGGTFKNIQYF.